This T cell receptor (beta chain) was observed in a study of T cells in Graves' hyperthyroidism and ophthalmopathy. Study-wide results and caveats: Ophthalmopathy onset followed model prediction by a median roughly six months.

TCR beta CDR3 regions were amplified from RNA transcripts. First-round RT-PCR of the TCR CDR3 relied on the HTBI primer set. TCRdb used MiXCR to reprocess the multiplex PCR reads, holding one entry per CDR3 protein. The table lists about 350,000 distinct CDR3 sequences, 15% of them singletons. This clonotype was observed many times. Its antigen is unidentified. The trim removed 5 bases at V and 1 base at J, leaving 8 bases unmatched. CDR1 MNHNS and CDR2 SASEGT come from the germline V gene. This CDR3 has 17 residues. The clonotype originates from a woman aged 55-69 years with Graves' ophthalmopathy. This sequence joins TRBV6-1 and TRBJ2-5; 12 bases are shared with TRBD2. The sequenced sample consisted of blood. The CDR3 reads CASSTPTSGRFQETQYF. As DNA, the CDR3 is TGTGCCAGCAGTACCCCGACTAGCGGGAGATTCCAAGAGACCCAGTACTTC.